These 4 T cell receptor beta chains originate from one sample sequenced in a study of blood T cell repertoires in COVID-19. Clones were sequenced by immunoSEQ multiplex PCR, and TCRdb holds only the in-frame ones, with some missing. The sample includes some 62,000 clones, approximately 90% of them seen just once. The material sequenced was peripheral blood. Receptors were obtained from a woman aged 80 or over with acute or convalescent COVID-19.

The rearrangement links TRBV7-8 to TRBJ1-5; 7 bases align to TRBD1. From germline, CDR1 is SGHVS and CDR2 FQNEAQ. Trimming removed 2 bases from V and 5 bases from J; junction bases left unmatched: 0. This CDR3 is built from 13 residues. In DNA, the CDR3 is TGTGCCAGCAGCTTACAGGGGGATCAGCCCCAGCATTTT. It translates to CASSLQGDQPQHF.

The chain has TRBV24-1 and TRBJ2-3; D is possibly TRBD2 (6 bases). Trimming pared 3 bases from V and 0 bases from J, leaving 9 bases between. This CDR3 spans 15 amino acids. Germline CDR1 and CDR2: KGHDR and SFDVKD. Written as DNA, the CDR3 is TGTGCCACCAGTGATCGGGACTGGAGCACAGATACGCAGTATTTT. Translation: CATSDRDWSTDTQYF.

The V and J genes are TRBV19 and TRBJ1-4; D is ambiguous. The V gene lost 7 bases and the J gene lost 5 bases, with 5 bases spanning the gap. CDR3 length: 11 amino acids. Germline V CDR1 and CDR2: LNHDA, SQIVND (reference sequence). The CDR3 region has the DNA TGTGCCAGTACCTTCAATGAAAAACTGTTTTTT. Residues: CASTFNEKLFF.

The J gene is TRBJ1-6, the V gene TRBV6-6; tentatively, D is TRBD1 (6 bases). The germline CDR1 and CDR2 sequences are MNHNY and SVGAGI (reference sequence). Trimming cost V 8 bases and J 10 bases, with 21 bases left between them. The CDR3 is made up of 15 amino acids. DNA for the CDR3: TGTGCCAGCCGGGGGGGGCTAAGTTTCGGATCACCCCTCCACTTT. Translating it yields CASRGGLSFGSPLHF.